These 27 T cell receptor beta chains share one sample of origin, sequenced in a study of cytomegalovirus exposure and HLA in healthy donors. 13 Jbeta primers and 60 Vbeta primers were used for the PCR. Assay used: immunoSEQ multiplex PCR; TCRdb lists only in-frame clones, some missing. Here the sample spans a few hundred thousand clones, roughly 89% being singletons. The sequencing input was PBMCs. The source is a woman aged 18-35 years in good health and CMV-seronegative.

V gene TRBV9 combines with J gene TRBJ1-2, with D uncertain. CDR1 and CDR2 (germline): SGDLS, YYNGEE. The CDR3 runs 13 residues. V lost 4 bases to trimming and J lost 4 bases, with 11 bases between them. The CDR3 DNA follows: TGTGCCAGCAGCCCGGGATTTCGCTATGGCTACACCTTC. It translates to CASSPGFRYGYTF.

About this clone: Relative to the germline gene, one junction end is altered; a read error may explain this. This sequence joins TRBV9 and TRBJ2-2; D perhaps matches TRBD2 (5 bases). The length of the CDR3 is 14 residues. Germline CDR1 SGDLS, CDR2 YYNGEE. CDR3 loop: CASSVGPLTGDLFF. CDR3 sequence (DNA): TGTGCCAGCAGCGTAGGACCTCTCACCGGGGATCTGTTTTTT.

This clone was observed a single time. This chain uses TRBV5-1 with TRBJ2-1; 13 bases map to TRBD2. Looked up from germline, CDR1 is SGHRS and CDR2 is YFSETQ. This CDR3 is 16 amino acids long. With 4 bases clipped from V and 6 bases from J, the junction kept 7 bases outside the gene matches. CDR3 in amino acids: CASSPPGLAGINEQFF. The CDR3 DNA reads TGCGCCAGCAGCCCGCCGGGACTAGCGGGAATCAATGAGCAGTTCTTC.

The chain has TRBV9 and TRBJ1-2; the match to TRBD1 covers 8 bases. The germline V gene encodes CDR1 SGDLS and CDR2 YYNGEE. The CDR3 consists of 16 residues. V lost 0 bases, J lost 3 bases, and 7 bases stayed unmatched. The CDR3 spells CASSVDPGGAYYGYTF. The CDR3 DNA is TGTGCCAGCAGCGTAGACCCAGGGGGCGCTTACTATGGCTACACCTTC.

V is TRBV7-9 and J is TRBJ2-7; D call uncertain. CDR1 is SEHNR, CDR2 FQNEAQ, per germline (reference sequence). The CDR3 totals 18 residues. V lost 1 base and J lost 6, with 25 bases in between. As DNA, the CDR3 is TGTGCCAGCAGCTTAGAGTATTTTCGCCTAGAAGATTCAATCGAGCAGTACTTC. It encodes CASSLEYFRLEDSIEQYF.

The chain carries TRBV7-2 and TRBJ2-3; D is unclear. Germline V gene data show CDR1 as SGHTA and CDR2 as FQGNSA. This CDR3 is 13 amino acids long. V gave up 6 bases and J gave up 0 bases, with 7 bases separating them. CDR3 bases: TGTGCCAGCAGACGAACTAGCACAGATACGCAGTATTTT. It is translated as CASRRTSTDTQYF.

The chain carries TRBV7-2 and TRBJ2-7; 8 nucleotides align to TRBD1. CDR3 length: 15 residues. Germline loops: CDR1 SGHTA, CDR2 FQGNSA. J was trimmed by 2 bases and V by 4 bases; bases with no gene match: 7. The CDR3 coding sequence is TGTGCCAGCAGCTCATCCCGGACAGGGCCCTACGAGCAGTACTTC. This translates into CASSSSRTGPYEQYF. The full variable domain, its missing parts supplied by reference TRBV7-2 and TRBJ2-7, is GAGVSQSPSNKVTEKGKDVELRCDPISGHTALYWYRQSLGQGLEFLIYFQGNSAPDKSGLPSDRFSAERTGGSVSTLTIQRTQQEDSAVYLCASSSSRTGPYEQYFGPGTRLTVT.

There are a few counts of this clone. V is TRBV11-2 and J is TRBJ2-7, with 8 nucleotides matching TRBD2. Looked up from germline, CDR1 is SGHAT and CDR2 is FQNNGV. The V and J ends lost 8 bases and 2 bases, in that order; junction bases with no gene match: 8. This CDR3 is 14 amino acids long. The CDR3 loop reads CASAGGAGPYEQYF. CDR3 DNA: TGTGCCAGCGCGGGAGGAGCGGGTCCCTACGAGCAGTACTTC.

The CDR3 region has the DNA TGTGCCAGCAGTAGGGGACTAGCTATTGAGCAGTTCTTC. Translated, it gives CASSRGLAIEQFF. The J gene is TRBJ2-1, the V gene TRBV6-1, with 9 positions matching TRBD2. Trimming at V came to 5 bases and at J to 9 bases, leaving 5 bases not matched to a gene. In germline, CDR1 is MNHNS, CDR2 SASEGT. The CDR3 covers 13 residues.

This clone has only one observation. The rearrangement joins TRBV19 to TRBJ1-3, with TRBD1 matching 7 bases. The V segment lost 8 bases and the J segment 0 bases; nucleotides outside the gene matches: 19. The CDR3 is made up of 19 amino acids. Germline V CDR1 and CDR2: LNHDA, SQIVND (reference sequence). CDR3 DNA sequence: TGTGCCAGTCCTCCTCTCGGGACAGACATCCTGTCCTCTGGAAACACCATATATTTT. It is translated as CASPPLGTDILSSGNTIYF. The full variable domain, rest sourced from reference TRBV19 and TRBJ1-3, is DGGITQSPKYLFRKEGQNVTLSCEQNLNHDAMYWYRQDPGQGLRLIYYSQIVNDFQKGDIAEGYSVSREKKESFPLTVTSAQKNPTAFYLCASPPLGTDILSSGNTIYFGEGSWLTVV.

This chain uses TRBV7-2 with TRBJ2-1; D gene unclear. This CDR3 contains 13 residues. V lost 7 bases and J 4 bases, leaving 11 bases between the germline ends. Germline values: CDR1 SGHTA, CDR2 FQGNSA. The CDR3 spells CASTPSGYNEQFF. CDR3 bases: TGTGCCAGCACCCCCTCGGGTTACAATGAGCAGTTCTTC.

The V and J genes are TRBV5-4 and TRBJ2-3, with 10 bases aligning to TRBD2. The germline gives CDR1 SGHNT, CDR2 YYREEE (reference sequence). Trimming took 4 bases from V and 6 from J; bases not matched to a gene: 11. CDR3 length: 16 residues. CDR3 DNA: TGTGCCAGCAGCGAGGGTAGCGGGGGGCGGGGGGATACGCAGTATTTT. As protein: CASSEGSGGRGDTQYF.

V is TRBV4-1 and J is TRBJ2-1, with 9 bases identical to TRBD2. This CDR3 contains 18 residues. Germline trimming cut 2 bases from V and 8 bases from J; bases unmatched to any gene: 16. The germline CDR1 and CDR2 sequences are MGHRA and YSYEKL. The CDR3 bases are TGCGCCAGCAGCCAATTTGGGGCTAGCGGGACCCCACGGCATGAGCAGTTCTTC. Translating it yields CASSQFGASGTPRHEQFF.

This clone was counted once. The rearrangement uses TRBV18 and TRBJ2-5; TRBD2 aligns across 11 bases. Germline CDR1 reads KGHSH; CDR2 reads LQKENI. This CDR3 contains 15 residues. V was pared by 3 bases and J by 5 bases, with 5 bases of the junction left unmatched. The CDR3 reads CASSPHSGGAETQYF. CDR3 sequence (DNA): TGTGCCAGCTCACCTCATAGCGGGGGGGCTGAGACCCAGTACTTC.

The CDR3 protein is CASRRQGSGTDTQYF. CDR3 in DNA: TGTGCCAGCAGGAGACAGGGATCCGGCACAGATACGCAGTATTTT. This rearrangement joins TRBV6-5 to TRBJ2-3; 7 nucleotides align to TRBD1. CDR3 length equals 15 residues. J gave up 1 base and V 6 bases, and 7 bases lay outside the gene matches. The germline CDR1 and CDR2 sequences are MNHEY and SVGAGI.

The chain uses TRBV9 and TRBJ1-5; the D gene is possibly TRBD1 (6 bases). Germline assignment: CDR1 SGDLS and CDR2 YYNGEE. Trimming removed 3 bases at V and 7 bases at J, with 14 bases between. The CDR3 covers 14 residues. Here the CDR3 DNA reads TGTGCCAGCAGCGCACAGGGAGGGACCCAGCCCCAGCATTTT. It is translated as CASSAQGGTQPQHF.

V gene TRBV28 combines with J gene TRBJ1-1; D remains ambiguous. The CDR3 loop spans 14 amino acids. The germline V and J ends were trimmed by 2 bases and 4 bases, with 11 bases remaining between them. Germline V lookup: CDR1 MDHEN, CDR2 SYDVKM. Here the CDR3 reads CASSLRGIGTEAFF. The CDR3 nucleotides are TGTGCCAGCAGTTTAAGAGGGATTGGCACTGAAGCTTTCTTT.

The chain employs TRBV13 and TRBJ2-7, with TRBD2 matching over 10 bases. CDR1 PRHDT and CDR2 FYEKMQ come from the germline V gene (reference sequence). J gave up 9 bases and V 2 bases, and 7 bases lay outside the gene matches. The CDR3 length is 14 residues. The DNA for the CDR3 is TGTGCCAGCAGCTTATCTCAGCGGGGGGGCTCGCAGTACTTC. As protein: CASSLSQRGGSQYF.

The rearrangement uses TRBV9 and TRBJ2-7; 9 bases align to TRBD2. The CDR3 covers 16 residues. CDR1 and CDR2 (germline): SGDLS, YYNGEE. J lost 3 bases, V lost 1 base, and 8 bases had no gene match. CDR3 residues: CASSVPGSGGIYEQYF. CDR3 nucleotides: TGTGCCAGCAGCGTACCGGGGAGCGGGGGGATCTACGAGCAGTACTTC.

The CDR3, as DNA: TGTGCCAGTAGTACACAGGGGGCACACGAGCAGTACTTC. Translating it yields CASSTQGAHEQYF. The V call is TRBV19, the J call TRBJ2-7, with 9 positions matching TRBD1. Losses at the gene ends were 4 bases for V and 5 bases for J; bases not matched to a gene: 3. Germline CDR1 and CDR2: LNHDA and SQIVND (reference sequence). The CDR3 extends over 13 amino acids.

The V gene is TRBV7-2, the J gene TRBJ1-5; D gene uncertain. CDR3 length: 15 amino acids. Trimming removed 3 bases from V and 11 bases from J, with 20 bases in between. Germline V gene lookup returns CDR1 SGHTA and CDR2 FQGNSA. For the CDR3, the DNA is TGTGCCAGCAGCTTGGCGCCGGGAACTCTTCCTACCCAGCATTTT. This codes for CASSLAPGTLPTQHF.

The V and J genes are TRBV19 and TRBJ1-3; no definite D call. The CDR3 runs 13 residues. With 5 bases removed from V and 4 bases from J, the gap between germline ends came to 9 bases. Germline CDR1 and CDR2: LNHDA and SQIVND (reference sequence). In DNA, the CDR3 is TGTGCCAGTAGTTGGCGGATCGGAAACACCATATATTTT. It specifies CASSWRIGNTIYF.

The gene calls are TRBV4-3 and TRBJ2-3; 11 bases are a match to TRBD2. V shed 0 bases, J shed 2 bases, and the junction held 13 bases outside the gene matches. Germline V gene lookup returns CDR1 LGHNA and CDR2 YSLEER. The CDR3 runs to 20 residues. The CDR3: CASSQDVSSGRPLYTDTQYF. The CDR3 DNA reads TGCGCCAGCAGCCAAGATGTATCTAGCGGGAGGCCCCTCTACACAGATACGCAGTATTTT.

The chain has TRBV5-1 and TRBJ2-5; 8 bases align to TRBD2. There are 16 residues in the CDR3. Unmatched junction bases numbered 10, after V lost 4 bases and J lost 2 bases. CDR1 and CDR2 from the germline V gene are SGHRS and YFSETQ. Here the CDR3 reads CASSPRAGTSQETQYF. The CDR3 region has the DNA TGCGCCAGCAGCCCGCGGGCGGGGACTAGTCAAGAGACCCAGTACTTC.

The V call is TRBV7-9, the J call TRBJ2-2, with 7 bases fitting TRBD1. The CDR3 spans 16 residues. V was pared by 5 bases and J by 1 base, with 7 bases of the junction left unmatched. Germline lookup yields CDR1 SEHNR and CDR2 FQNEAQ (reference sequence). The CDR3 region has the DNA TGTGCCAGCAGCCACCCGGGACAGTTGAACACCGGGGAGCTGTTTTTT. Translating it yields CASSHPGQLNTGELFF.

The rearrangement links TRBV7-9 to TRBJ1-1; no definite D call. The length of the CDR3 is 12 residues. Germline CDR1 is SEHNR and CDR2 is FQNEAQ (reference sequence). V lost 4 bases and J lost 8, with 11 bases in between. This chain's CDR3 is CASSSSGLEAFF. For the CDR3, the DNA is TGTGCCAGCAGCTCCTCGGGGTTAGAAGCTTTCTTT.

This chain links TRBV6-6 with TRBJ2-1; 7 nucleotides align to TRBD2. J gave up 7 bases and V 6 bases, and 6 bases lay outside the gene matches. The CDR3 is 13 amino acids. Germline V CDR1 and CDR2: MNHNY, SVGAGI (reference sequence). The CDR3 here is CASRIGGNNEQFF. The CDR3 nucleotides read TGTGCCAGCAGGATCGGGGGGAATAATGAGCAGTTCTTC.